This T cell receptor beta chain is from a study of T-cell memory formation after mild COVID-19. Overall study: TCR clusters mostly belonged to single donors.

Findings and limits, study-wide: Some SARS-CoV-2-responding clones were already detected in memory before infection. The study found balanced CD4/CD8 in clones contracting day 15 to 85 and a CD4+ lean in later expanders.

Looked up from germline, CDR1 is SEHNR and CDR2 is FQNEAQ (reference sequence). This CDR3 is built from 16 residues. The J segment lost 4 bases and the V segment lost 1 base, leaving 6 bases of the junction unmatched. On this clonotype: Its specificity is not known.

5'RACE with constant-segment primers built TCRalpha and TCRbeta cDNA libraries with UMIs. One entry per CDR3 protein, called by TCRdb with MiXCR from the 5' RACE reads. The table has 580,000 or so distinct CDR3 sequences, 17% seen once. The sequencing input was PBMCs or a T cell subset sorted from them (not recorded which). The chain combines TRBV7-9 with TRBJ2-3, with 9 bases matching TRBD2. This receptor was identified in an adult woman who had mild COVID-19 (a few samples of this study predate the infection). Cell type and time point are not known. The CDR3 reads CASSLVAGGPPDTQYF. The CDR3 nucleotides are TGTGCCAGCAGCTTAGTCGCGGGAGGGCCCCCAGATACGCAGTATTTT.